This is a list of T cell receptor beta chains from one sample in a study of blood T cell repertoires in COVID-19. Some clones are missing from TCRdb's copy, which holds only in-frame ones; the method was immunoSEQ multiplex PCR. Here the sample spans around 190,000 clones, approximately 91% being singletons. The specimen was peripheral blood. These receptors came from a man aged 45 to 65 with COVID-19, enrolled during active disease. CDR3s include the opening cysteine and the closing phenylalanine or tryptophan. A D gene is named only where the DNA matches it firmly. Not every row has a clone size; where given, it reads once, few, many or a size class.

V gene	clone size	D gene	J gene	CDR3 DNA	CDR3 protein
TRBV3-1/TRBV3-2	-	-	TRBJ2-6	TGTGCCAGCAGCCGCTGGGAAGGGGCTAGTGGGGCCAACGTCCTGACTTTC	CASSRWEGASGANVLTF
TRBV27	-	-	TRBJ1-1	TGTGCCAGCAGCATAACAGGGTCCTCAAACACTGAAGCTTTCTTT	CASSITGSSNTEAFF
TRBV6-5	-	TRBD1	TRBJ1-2	TGTGCCAGCAGTTACTCAGGGACAGAAAACTATGGCTACACCTTC	CASSYSGTENYGYTF
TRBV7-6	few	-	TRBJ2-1	TGTGCCAGCAGCTCTAGTAGGTCAGGGCGGCAGGATGAGCAGTTCTTC	CASSSSRSGRQDEQFF
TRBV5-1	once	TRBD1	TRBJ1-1	TGCGCCAGCGGCACGACAGGGGGGACTGAAGCTTTCTTT	CASGTTGGTEAFF
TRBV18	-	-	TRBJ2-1	TGTGCCAGCTCACCTAGGGGGAGCTCTGTGGATGAGCAGTTCTTC	CASSPRGSSVDEQFF
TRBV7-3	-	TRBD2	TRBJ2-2	TGTGCCAGCAGCCCACGACTAGCGGGGGCGAACACCGGGGAGCTGTTTTTT	CASSPRLAGANTGELFF
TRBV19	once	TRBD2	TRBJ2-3	TGTGCCAGTAGCCCACCAGGGCGGGAGGGCGGAGATACGCAGTATTTT	CASSPPGREGGDTQYF
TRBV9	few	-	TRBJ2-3	TGTGCCAGCAGCGCCGGGAGAACAGATACGCAGTATTTT	CASSAGRTDTQYF
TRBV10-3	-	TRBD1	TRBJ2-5	TGTGCCATCAGCGGCGACAGGGAAGAGACCCAGTACTTC	CAISGDREETQYF
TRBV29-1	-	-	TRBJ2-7	TGCAGCGTTCAAGTGGGGGCAGGTTCTGACCTCGGCGAGCAGTACTTC	CSVQVGAGSDLGEQYF
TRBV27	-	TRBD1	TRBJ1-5	TGTGCCAGCAGTAAAGGGGACAGGGGAATTAATCAGCCCCAGCATTTT	CASSKGDRGINQPQHF